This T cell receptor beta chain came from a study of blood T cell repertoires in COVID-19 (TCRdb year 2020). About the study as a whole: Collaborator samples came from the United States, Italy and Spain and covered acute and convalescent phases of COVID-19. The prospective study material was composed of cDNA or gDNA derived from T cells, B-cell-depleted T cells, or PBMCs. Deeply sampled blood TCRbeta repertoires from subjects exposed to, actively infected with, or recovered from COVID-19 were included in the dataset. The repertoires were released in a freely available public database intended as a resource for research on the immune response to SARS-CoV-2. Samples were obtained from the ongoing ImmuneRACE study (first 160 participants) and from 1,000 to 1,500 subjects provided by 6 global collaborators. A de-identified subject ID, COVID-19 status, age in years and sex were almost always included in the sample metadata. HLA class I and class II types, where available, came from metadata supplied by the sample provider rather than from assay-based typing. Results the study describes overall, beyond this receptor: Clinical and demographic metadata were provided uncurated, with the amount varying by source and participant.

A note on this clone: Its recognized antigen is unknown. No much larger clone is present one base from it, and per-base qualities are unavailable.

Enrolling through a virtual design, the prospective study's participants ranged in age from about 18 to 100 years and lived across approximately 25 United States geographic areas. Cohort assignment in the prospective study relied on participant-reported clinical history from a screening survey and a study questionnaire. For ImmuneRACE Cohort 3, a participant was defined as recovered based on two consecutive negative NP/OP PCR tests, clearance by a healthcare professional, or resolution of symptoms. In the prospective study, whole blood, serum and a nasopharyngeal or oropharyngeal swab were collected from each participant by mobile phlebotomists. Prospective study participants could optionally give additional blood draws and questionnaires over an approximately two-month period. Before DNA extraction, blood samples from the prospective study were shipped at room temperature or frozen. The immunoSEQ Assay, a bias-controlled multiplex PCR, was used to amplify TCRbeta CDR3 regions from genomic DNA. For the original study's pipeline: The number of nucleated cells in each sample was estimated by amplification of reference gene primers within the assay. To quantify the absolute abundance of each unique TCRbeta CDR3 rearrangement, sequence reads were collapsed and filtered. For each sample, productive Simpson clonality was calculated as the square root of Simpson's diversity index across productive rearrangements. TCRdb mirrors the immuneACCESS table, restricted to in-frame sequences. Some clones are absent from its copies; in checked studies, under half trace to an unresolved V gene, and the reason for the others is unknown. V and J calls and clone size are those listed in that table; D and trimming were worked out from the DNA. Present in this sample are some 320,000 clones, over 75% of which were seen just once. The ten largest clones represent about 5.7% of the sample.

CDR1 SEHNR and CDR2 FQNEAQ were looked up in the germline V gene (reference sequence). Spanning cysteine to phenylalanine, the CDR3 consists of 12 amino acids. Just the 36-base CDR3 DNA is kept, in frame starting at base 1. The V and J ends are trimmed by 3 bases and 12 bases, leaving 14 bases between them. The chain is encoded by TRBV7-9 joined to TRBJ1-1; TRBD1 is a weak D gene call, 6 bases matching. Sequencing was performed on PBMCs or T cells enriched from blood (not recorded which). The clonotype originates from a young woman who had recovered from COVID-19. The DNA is TGTGCCAGCAGCTTGGGCAGGGACAAAACTTTCTTT. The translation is CASSLGRDKTFF.